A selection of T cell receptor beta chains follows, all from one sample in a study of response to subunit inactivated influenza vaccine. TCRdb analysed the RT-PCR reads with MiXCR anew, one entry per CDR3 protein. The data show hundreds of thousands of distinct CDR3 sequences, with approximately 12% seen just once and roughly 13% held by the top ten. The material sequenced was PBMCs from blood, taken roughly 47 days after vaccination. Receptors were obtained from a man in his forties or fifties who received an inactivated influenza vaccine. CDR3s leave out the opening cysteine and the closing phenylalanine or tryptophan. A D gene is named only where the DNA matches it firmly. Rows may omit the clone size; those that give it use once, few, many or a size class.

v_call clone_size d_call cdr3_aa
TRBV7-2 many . ASSLSGTQPQH
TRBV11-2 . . ASSPRWAKETQY
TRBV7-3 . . ASSSQGLGANVLT
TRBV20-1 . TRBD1 SATRGRGRDTQY
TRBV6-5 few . ASSYLASTPLGTQY
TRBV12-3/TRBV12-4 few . ASSLAMGAGDTQY
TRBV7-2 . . ASSLPSTGEKLF
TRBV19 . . ASSTTGAVLGEQF
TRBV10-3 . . AIRPTGTPDGTQY
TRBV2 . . AREGLRNEQF
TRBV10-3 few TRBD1 AISEQGAGEQY
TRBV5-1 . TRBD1 ASSLGQGAHTEAF
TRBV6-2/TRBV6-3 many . ASRITDTQY
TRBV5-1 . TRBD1 ASSPTTRTGIVNTQY
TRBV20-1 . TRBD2 SARVSGGIYNEQF